Following are 5 T cell receptor beta chains from one sample sequenced in a study of T cell responses to AZD1222 COVID-19 vaccine. Generated by immunoSEQ multiplex PCR, the TCRdb table keeps only in-frame clones and is missing some. The sample carries over 130,000 clones, 92% recorded once. The sequencing here drew on peripheral blood, taken 28 days after the second AZD1222 dose. Receptors originate from an adult who received the AZD1222 COVID-19 vaccine.

The chain recombines TRBV6-5 with TRBJ1-4; D ambiguous. CDR1 and CDR2 (germline): MNHEY, SVGAGI. Between the trimmed V and J ends, which lost 6 bases and 5 bases, there was a span of 7 bases. The CDR3 consists of 12 residues. The CDR3 DNA is TGTGCCAGCAGATGGGAAAATGAAAAACTGTTTTTT. This sequence encodes CASRWENEKLFF.

Here the CDR3 DNA reads TGCGCCAGCAGCCTGGGACAGGGGACCGGGGAGCTGTTTTTT. As protein: CASSLGQGTGELFF. V is TRBV5-1 and J is TRBJ2-2; TRBD1 matches 10 bases. The CDR3 is made up of 14 amino acids. Germline V gene data show CDR1 as SGHRS and CDR2 as YFSETQ. Unmatched junction bases numbered 2, after V lost 4 bases and J lost 5 bases.

The chain couples TRBV3-1 (or the pseudogene TRBV3-2) to TRBJ2-1; TRBD2 matches 16 bases. Trimming removed 4 bases from V and 9 bases from J; junction bases left unmatched: 12. This CDR3 is 18 amino acids long. CDR1 and CDR2 from the germline V gene are LGHDT and YNNKEL (reference sequence). The CDR3, as DNA: TGTGCCAGCAGCCGGGGGATGGGGACTAGCGGGAGGGCCCCTGAGCAGTTCTTC. It encodes CASSRGMGTSGRAPEQFF.

This chain uses TRBV11-2 with TRBJ1-2, with D possibly being TRBD1 (5 bases). V lost 1 base, J lost 3 bases, and 6 bases lay in between. Germline CDR1 SGHAT, CDR2 FQNNGV. The CDR3 covers 13 residues. The CDR3 here is CASSLGGDYGYTF. CDR3 DNA: TGTGCCAGCAGCTTAGGAGGGGACTATGGCTACACCTTC.

The chain combines TRBV6-5 with TRBJ2-1, with TRBD2 matching 7 bases. The CDR3 extends over 16 amino acids. CDR1 and CDR2 (germline): MNHEY, SVGAGI. With 4 bases clipped from V and 7 bases from J, the junction kept 13 bases outside the gene matches. The CDR3 nucleotides read TGTGCCAGCAGTTTGGCTCGGGGGGTTATGGGTAATGAGCAGTTCTTC. Translating gives CASSLARGVMGNEQFF.